This T cell receptor (beta chain) was documented in a study of regulatory T cells in long-lasting Graves disease. Study-wide findings and caveats: Limited samples may have lowered accuracy.

This clonotype was picked up many times. Its target is not known. Time point reported: newly diagnosed GD, antithyroid drugs for less than 3 months. PBMC RNA served as the TCR library source. Through Arm-PCR of CDR3 regions and iRepertoire HTBI primers, TCR beta libraries were built. TCRdb re-called the multiplex PCR reads with MiXCR, one entry per CDR3 protein. The profile covers about 360,000 distinct CDR3 sequences, with 15% to 20% appearing a single time and over 20% taken by the ten largest. The sample was also reused in another study, on T cells in Graves' hyperthyroidism and ophthalmopathy. This second study notes: Using the HTBI primer set, a first-round RT-PCR was run on the TCR CDR3. Before onset, ophthalmopathy was predicted by the model a median roughly 6.4 months earlier.

The sequence was obtained from a woman younger than 35 with Graves disease. This material consisted of peripheral blood mononuclear cells (PBMCs), taken at new diagnosis, from a patient treated with antithyroid drugs.

CDR3 residues: CASSYRDSNTEAFF. In DNA form, the CDR3 reads TGTGCCAGCAGCTACCGGGACAGCAACACTGAAGCTTTCTTT. V usage is TRBV7-9 and J usage is TRBJ1-1; 7 nucleotides agree with TRBD1. Germline CDR1 is SEHNR and CDR2 is FQNEAQ (reference sequence). The CDR3 is 14 amino acids. V trimming: 4 bases; J trimming: 2 bases; junction bases outside the gene matches: 4. Based on the CDR3 plus reference TRBV7-9 and TRBJ1-1, the full variable domain is DTGVSQNPRHKITKRGQNVTFRCDPISEHNRLYWYRQTLGQGPEFLTYFQNEAQLEKSRLLSDRFSAERPKGSFSTLEIQRTEQGDSAMYLCASSYRDSNTEAFFGQGTRLTVV.